This T cell receptor (beta chain) was recorded in a study of T cells in tuberculosis. About the research overall: Sequenced TCRs come from CD1B-GMM tetramer-binding T cells. Study results and limitations: GMM-specific TCRs were nearer to active tuberculosis alpha repertoires, suggesting expansion.

With respect to this clone: What it binds is not known.

TCRdb's copy holds only in-frame clones and misses some; the assay was immunoSEQ multiplex PCR. The table has tens of thousands of clones, roughly 95% seen once. Unsorted cryopreserved PBMC were sequenced, averaging around 100,000 T cells per clinical donor. There are 16 residues in the CDR3. With 5 bases clipped from V and 4 bases from J, the junction kept 6 bases outside the gene matches. Germline CDR1 and CDR2: SEHNR and FQNEAQ (reference sequence). The sequenced material came from PBMCs. The clonotype comes from a donor aged 5 to 30 with latent tuberculosis or without tuberculosis infection. The chain has TRBV7-9 and TRBJ2-1, with TRBD2 identical over 12 bases. The CDR3 coding sequence is TGTGCCAGCAGCCCCAGGGGGACTAGCGGGTACAATGAGCAGTTCTTC. This gives the protein CASSPRGTSGYNEQFF.